These 7 T cell receptor beta chains were all obtained from the same sample, sequenced in a study of T cells in Graves' hyperthyroidism and ophthalmopathy. TCR beta CDR3 regions were amplified from RNA transcripts. Using the HTBI primer set, a first-round RT-PCR was run on the TCR CDR3. TCRdb re-analysed the multiplex PCR reads in MiXCR, keeping a single row per CDR3 protein. The data show around 300,000 distinct CDR3 sequences, approximately 16% seen once. The sample comprised blood. Source of these receptors: a woman between 50 and 59 years old with Graves' hyperthyroidism that later progressed to Graves' ophthalmopathy.

The chain couples TRBV18 to TRBJ2-5, with 10 bases aligning to TRBD2. This CDR3 contains 16 residues. V lost 3 bases and J lost 1; bases outside the gene matches: 5. CDR1 KGHSH and CDR2 LQKENI come from the germline V gene. The CDR3 reads CASSPGLAAIQETQYF. The DNA of the CDR3 is TGTGCCAGCTCACCTGGACTAGCGGCTATCCAAGAGACCCAGTACTTC.

Ten or more counts support this clonotype. The chain uses TRBV19 and TRBJ2-2, with a weak D call TRBD1 (6 bases). The CDR3 extends over 13 amino acids. The germline gives CDR1 LNHDA, CDR2 SQIVND (reference sequence). Trimming removed 11 bases from V and 3 bases from J, with 13 bases in between. The CDR3 reads CAGRAGDTGELFF. DNA for the CDR3: TGTGCCGGTCGGGCAGGGGACACCGGGGAGCTGTTTTTT.

CDR3 nucleotides: TGCAGTGCTAGCCCTCTAGGAGCGGGAGGGGGGGCGAACACCGGGGAGCTGTTTTTT. Protein sequence: CSASPLGAGGGANTGELFF. The V and J genes are TRBV20-1 and TRBJ2-2; 10 nucleotides align to TRBD2. The CDR3 has 19 residues. Germline V gene data show CDR1 as DFQATT and CDR2 as SNEGSKA (reference sequence). With 3 bases clipped from V and 0 bases from J, the junction kept 13 bases outside the gene matches.

In its sample, this clonotype was seen once. The V gene is TRBV20-1, the J gene TRBJ1-5; D ambiguous. CDR3 size: 14 residues. Trimming left V 5 bases short and J 7 bases short, with 18 bases between. CDR1 and CDR2 from the germline V gene are DFQATT and SNEGSKA (reference sequence). DNA for the CDR3: TGCAGTGCTCCCGGAGGGCGGAGCTCCCAGCCCCAGCATTTT. It is translated as CSAPGGRSSQPQHF.

This clonotype was recorded at least ten times. J is TRBJ2-7 and V is TRBV11-3, with 8 bases that match TRBD2. Germline V gene sequence: CDR1 SGHNT, CDR2 YENEEA. Trimming cost V 5 bases and J 3 bases; bases outside gene matches: 9. The CDR3 contains 15 residues. DNA for the CDR3: TGTGCCAGCAGCGAAGCAGCGGGAGCCTACTACGAGCAGTACTTC. Its translation is CASSEAAGAYYEQYF. Filled out from reference TRBV11-3 and TRBJ2-7, the complete variable domain reads EAGVVQSPRYKIIEKKQPVAFWCNPISGHNTLYWYLQNLGQGPELLIRYENEEAVDDSQLPKDRFSAERLKGVDSTLKIQPAELGDSAVYLCASSEAAGAYYEQYFGPGTRLTVT.

This clonotype was found many times. The rearrangement joins TRBV29-1 to TRBJ2-5; 11 bases match TRBD2. The CDR3 has 14 residues. Germline V lookup: CDR1 SQVTM, CDR2 ANQGSEA. V shed 3 bases and J 5 bases; nucleotides not matched to a gene: 5. The DNA for the CDR3 is TGCAGCGTTGATGGTAGCGGGAGGGCCGAGACCCAGTACTTC. Protein product: CSVDGSGRAETQYF.

This clonotype has at least ten counts. The J gene is TRBJ1-1, the V gene TRBV2; D not resolved. This CDR3 has 11 amino acids. The germline V and J ends were trimmed by 7 bases and 7 bases, with 10 bases remaining between them. CDR1 and CDR2 from the germline V gene are SNHLY and FYNNEI. CDR3: CASITQREAFF. In nucleotides, the CDR3 is TGTGCCAGCATTACCCAGCGTGAAGCTTTCTTT.